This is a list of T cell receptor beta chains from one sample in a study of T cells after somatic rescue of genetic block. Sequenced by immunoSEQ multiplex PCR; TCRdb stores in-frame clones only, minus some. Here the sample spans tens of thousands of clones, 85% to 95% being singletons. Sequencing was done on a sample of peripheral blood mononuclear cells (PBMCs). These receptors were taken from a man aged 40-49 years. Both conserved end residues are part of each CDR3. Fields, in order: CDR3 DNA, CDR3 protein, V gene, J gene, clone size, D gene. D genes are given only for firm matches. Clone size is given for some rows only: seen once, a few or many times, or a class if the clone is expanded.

DNA: TGTGCCAGCAGCCGGGACAGTTCTAGCACCAACAATGAGCAGTTCTTC; CDR3: CASSRDSSSTNNEQFF; V: TRBV4-2; J: TRBJ2-1; size: -; D: TRBD1
DNA: TGTGCCAGCAAATCTATGGAACATAGCAATCAGCCCCAGCATTTT; CDR3: CASKSMEHSNQPQHF; V: TRBV6-1; J: TRBJ1-5; size: -; D: -
DNA: TGTGCCAGCAGACTGGGGAAGATCTCCTACGAGCAGTACTTC; CDR3: CASRLGKISYEQYF; V: TRBV6-5; J: TRBJ2-7; size: -; D: -
DNA: TGTGCCAGCTTCCTGACAGGGGGAAGCACTGAAGCTTTCTTT; CDR3: CASFLTGGSTEAFF; V: TRBV18; J: TRBJ1-1; size: -; D: TRBD1
DNA: TGTGCCAGCAGTTTATCAGGTCGCTCCTACAATGAGCAGTTCTTC; CDR3: CASSLSGRSYNEQFF; V: TRBV28; J: TRBJ2-1; size: once; D: -
DNA: TGCGCCAGCAGCCAAGCAGCAGGGGGCACCCATTCACCCCTCCACTTT; CDR3: CASSQAAGGTHSPLHF; V: TRBV4-1; J: TRBJ1-6; size: -; D: TRBD1
DNA: TGTGCCAGCAGGTGGCTAACGTACGAGCAGTACTTC; CDR3: CASRWLTYEQYF; V: TRBV11-2; J: TRBJ2-7; size: -; D: -
DNA: TGTGCCAGCAGTTTAGGAGGAGGCGGGAGCACAGATACGCAGTATTTT; CDR3: CASSLGGGGSTDTQYF; V: TRBV28; J: TRBJ2-3; size: -; D: -
DNA: TGTGCCAGCAGCCCAGGTGACCTGACCGGGGAGCTGTTTTTT; CDR3: CASSPGDLTGELFF; V: TRBV9; J: TRBJ2-2; size: -; D: -
DNA: TGCGCCAGCAGCTTGGCCTGGTCTAGCGGATCCTACGAGCAGTACTTC; CDR3: CASSLAWSSGSYEQYF; V: TRBV5-1; J: TRBJ2-7; size: -; D: TRBD2
DNA: TGTGCCAGCAGTGTCCAGGGCTATGAGCAGTTCTTC; CDR3: CASSVQGYEQFF; V: TRBV27; J: TRBJ2-1; size: -; D: -
DNA: TGTGCCAGCATGTCCCGACAGGGGGCGTCTGGGGCCAACGTCCTGACTTTC; CDR3: CASMSRQGASGANVLTF; V: TRBV2; J: TRBJ2-6; size: -; D: TRBD1
DNA: TGTGCCAGCAGCTACTCTGGGAACGGTGGGGAAAAACTGTTTTTT; CDR3: CASSYSGNGGEKLFF; V: TRBV2; J: TRBJ1-4; size: -; D: -
DNA: TGTGCCAGTAGCCTAGACAGGGGTAGGAACACTGAAGCTTTCTTT; CDR3: CASSLDRGRNTEAFF; V: TRBV19; J: TRBJ1-1; size: -; D: TRBD1
DNA: TGTGCCAGCAGGAGGTTAGGCTATGGCTACACCTTC; CDR3: CASRRLGYGYTF; V: TRBV6-1; J: TRBJ1-2; size: -; D: -
DNA: TGTGCCAGCAGCTTGGATTCGGGAACCCGCAATGAGCAGTTCTTC; CDR3: CASSLDSGTRNEQFF; V: TRBV5-4; J: TRBJ2-1; size: -; D: -
DNA: TGTGCCAGCAGCTTGCGCTACGAGCAGTACTTC; CDR3: CASSLRYEQYF; V: TRBV5-6; J: TRBJ2-7; size: -; D: -
DNA: TGCGCCAGCAGCCAGATGAGCCTGGGGCCAAGAGCTAACTATGGCTACACCTTC; CDR3: CASSQMSLGPRANYGYTF; V: TRBV4-1; J: TRBJ1-2; size: -; D: -
DNA: TGTGCCAGCCACTTGGCCCCGGGAGTAGCTACAGATACGCAGTATTTT; CDR3: CASHLAPGVATDTQYF; V: TRBV7-8; J: TRBJ2-3; size: once; D: -
DNA: TGTGCCAGCAAGGGACAGGGGATAAGGGACGAGCAGTACTTC; CDR3: CASKGQGIRDEQYF; V: TRBV6-6; J: TRBJ2-7; size: -; D: TRBD1
DNA: TGTGCTAGCAGCCAAAGCGGTTTCCAAGAGACCCAGTACTTC; CDR3: CASSQSGFQETQYF; V: TRBV7-7; J: TRBJ2-5; size: once; D: -
DNA: TGTGCCAGTCAGTTCCAGGGGGCGAACTACGAGCAGTACTTC; CDR3: CASQFQGANYEQYF; V: TRBV28; J: TRBJ2-7; size: -; D: TRBD1
DNA: TGTGCCAGCAGCTTAGTCGGGACTTTAGCGGGCGATGAGCAGTTCTTC; CDR3: CASSLVGTLAGDEQFF; V: TRBV7-2; J: TRBJ2-1; size: -; D: TRBD2
DNA: TGTGCCAGCAGCTTAGAGCCCACCGGGGAGCTGTTTTTT; CDR3: CASSLEPTGELFF; V: TRBV7-2; J: TRBJ2-2; size: -; D: -
DNA: TGTGCCACCAGCAGAGGCCAGGGGAGAACTAATGAAAAACTGTTTTTT; CDR3: CATSRGQGRTNEKLFF; V: TRBV15; J: TRBJ1-4; size: -; D: -
DNA: TGTGCCAGCAGTGAATTTCCAGGCTCCTATAATTCACCCCTCCACTTT; CDR3: CASSEFPGSYNSPLHF; V: TRBV6-1; J: TRBJ1-6; size: -; D: -
DNA: TGTGCCAGTAGTATGGCCGATGCATGGACACCCCTCCACTTT; CDR3: CASSMADAWTPLHF; V: TRBV19; J: TRBJ1-6; size: few; D: -
DNA: TGTGCCAGCAGCCACGGCTCAGGCGCCTCCTACGAGCAGTACTTC; CDR3: CASSHGSGASYEQYF; V: TRBV5-5; J: TRBJ2-7; size: -; D: -
DNA: TGTGCCAGCAGCTGGGGACTGCGGACCAGCGATGAGCAGTTCTTC; CDR3: CASSWGLRTSDEQFF; V: TRBV7-6; J: TRBJ2-1; size: -; D: -
DNA: TGTGCCAGCAGCGCACTGGGGGGGGCAGGCCCAGATACGCAGTATTTT; CDR3: CASSALGGAGPDTQYF; V: TRBV11-2; J: TRBJ2-3; size: -; D: -
DNA: TGTGCCAGCAGTGTCAGGGGGGGCTACGAGCAGTACTTC; CDR3: CASSVRGGYEQYF; V: TRBV6-5; J: TRBJ2-7; size: -; D: -
DNA: TGTGCCAGCAGCCCGATCGGCGGGATCAGAGAGACCCAGTACTTC; CDR3: CASSPIGGIRETQYF; V: TRBV7-2; J: TRBJ2-5; size: -; D: -
DNA: TGTGCCAGCAGCCAAGATCTCCGGGGGCGTAGATCGGCCTACGAGCAGTACTTC; CDR3: CASSQDLRGRRSAYEQYF; V: TRBV14; J: TRBJ2-7; size: -; D: -
DNA: TGTGCCAGCAGCTTGGACGGGCCGCACACCTTC; CDR3: CASSLDGPHTF; V: TRBV9; J: TRBJ1-2; size: -; D: -
DNA: TGTGCCAGCAGCTTCAGGATCCCACAGAGAAACAATGAGCAGTTCTTC; CDR3: CASSFRIPQRNNEQFF; V: TRBV7-8; J: TRBJ2-1; size: -; D: -
DNA: TGCGCCAGCAGCTTTATGGACACTGAAGCTTTCTTT; CDR3: CASSFMDTEAFF; V: TRBV5-1; J: TRBJ1-1; size: -; D: -
DNA: TGTGCCAGCAGTGGGACAGCCTCTGGAAACACCATATATTTT; CDR3: CASSGTASGNTIYF; V: TRBV6-6; J: TRBJ1-3; size: once; D: TRBD1
DNA: TGTGCCAGCAGTGCCCGGGACAGGGAGCAGTACTTC; CDR3: CASSARDREQYF; V: TRBV27; J: TRBJ2-7; size: few; D: TRBD1
DNA: TGTGCCAGCAGTTTAGGGGGGAGGAACACCGGGGAGCTGTTTTTT; CDR3: CASSLGGRNTGELFF; V: TRBV28; J: TRBJ2-2; size: once; D: -
DNA: TGTGCCAGCAGTGGTAGCTTTGCCGGTTTATACGAGCAGTACTTC; CDR3: CASSGSFAGLYEQYF; V: TRBV25-1; J: TRBJ2-7; size: -; D: -
DNA: TGTGCCAGCAGCAGCAGGGTATCGGTCAACGAGCAGTACTTC; CDR3: CASSSRVSVNEQYF; V: TRBV6-1; J: TRBJ2-7; size: -; D: -